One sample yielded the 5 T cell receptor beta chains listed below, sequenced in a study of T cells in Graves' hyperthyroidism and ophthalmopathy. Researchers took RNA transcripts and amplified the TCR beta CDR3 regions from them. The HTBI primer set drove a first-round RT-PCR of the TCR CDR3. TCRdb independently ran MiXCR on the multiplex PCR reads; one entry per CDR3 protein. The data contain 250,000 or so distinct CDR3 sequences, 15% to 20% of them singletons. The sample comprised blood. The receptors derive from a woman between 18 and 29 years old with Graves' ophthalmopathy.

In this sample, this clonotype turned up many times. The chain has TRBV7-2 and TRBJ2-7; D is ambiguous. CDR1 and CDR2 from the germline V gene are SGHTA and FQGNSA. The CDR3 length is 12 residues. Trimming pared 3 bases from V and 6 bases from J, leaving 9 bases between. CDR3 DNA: TGTGCCAGCAGCTTCTCGTTGGGCGAGCAGTACTTC. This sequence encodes CASSFSLGEQYF.

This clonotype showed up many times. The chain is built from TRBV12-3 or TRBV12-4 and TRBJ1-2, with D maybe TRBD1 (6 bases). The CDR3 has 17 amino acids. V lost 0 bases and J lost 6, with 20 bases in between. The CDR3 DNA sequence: TGTGCCAGCAGTTTAGCGATTTTGGGGGGCGGGATGAATGGCTACACCTTC. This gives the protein CASSLAILGGGMNGYTF.

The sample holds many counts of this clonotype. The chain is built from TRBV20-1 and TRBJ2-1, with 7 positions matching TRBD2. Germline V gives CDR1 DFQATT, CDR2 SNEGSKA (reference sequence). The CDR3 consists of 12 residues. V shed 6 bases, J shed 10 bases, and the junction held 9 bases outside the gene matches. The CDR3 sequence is CSAGEGFSEQFF. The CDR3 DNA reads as TGCAGTGCAGGGGAGGGCTTCTCCGAGCAGTTCTTC.

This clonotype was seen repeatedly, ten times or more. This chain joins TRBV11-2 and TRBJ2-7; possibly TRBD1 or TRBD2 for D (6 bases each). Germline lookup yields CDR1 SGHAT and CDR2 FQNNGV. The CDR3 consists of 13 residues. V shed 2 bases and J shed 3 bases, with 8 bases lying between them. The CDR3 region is CASSLKGGYEQYF. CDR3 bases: TGTGCCAGCAGCTTAAAGGGGGGCTACGAGCAGTACTTC.

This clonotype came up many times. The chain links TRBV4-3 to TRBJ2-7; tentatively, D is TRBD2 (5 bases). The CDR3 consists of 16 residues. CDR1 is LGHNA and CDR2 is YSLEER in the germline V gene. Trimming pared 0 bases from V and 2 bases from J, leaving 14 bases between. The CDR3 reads CASSQDSEEVAYEQYF. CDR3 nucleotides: TGCGCCAGCAGCCAAGATAGCGAGGAGGTTGCCTACGAGCAGTACTTC.